The source of this T cell receptor beta chain is a study of blood T cell repertoires in COVID-19. For the study at large: Samples taken during acute and convalescent COVID-19 were collected in the United States, Italy and Spain. PBMCs, B-cell-depleted T cells, or T cells were the source of the cDNA or gDNA that made up the material.

V dropped 6 bases and J dropped 3 bases, with 11 bases sitting between them. CDR1 SNHLY and CDR2 FYNNEI come from the germline V gene. The CDR3 has 13 residues. The repertoire was sequenced with immunoSEQ multiplex PCR; TCRdb's copy has only in-frame clones and lacks some. This table holds about 250,000 clones, 88% found once. The TCR originated in a woman aged 30 to 39 with COVID-19, enrolled during active disease. The chain is built from TRBV2 and TRBJ1-1; D not resolved. The sample taken for sequencing was peripheral blood. The CDR3, as DNA: TGTGCCAGCAGCTCGCAGCGCCACACTGAAGCTTTCTTT. Amino acids: CASSSQRHTEAFF. The full variable domain, in which reference TRBV2 and TRBJ1-1 provide the parts outside the CDR3, is EPEVTQTPSHQVTQMGQEVILRCVPISNHLYFYWYRQILGQKVEFLVSFYNNEISEKSEIFDDQFSVERPDGSNFTLKIRSTKLEDSAMYFCASSSQRHTEAFFGQGTRLTVV.